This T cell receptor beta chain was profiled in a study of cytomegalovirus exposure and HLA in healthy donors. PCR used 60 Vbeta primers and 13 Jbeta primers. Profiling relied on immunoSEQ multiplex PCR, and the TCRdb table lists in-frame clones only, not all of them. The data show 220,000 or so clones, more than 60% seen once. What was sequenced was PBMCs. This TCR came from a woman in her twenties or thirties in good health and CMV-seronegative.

CDR3 loop: CASSFSGGTGEKLFF. CDR3 DNA sequence: TGCGCCAGCAGCTTTTCAGGGGGCACGGGCGAAAAACTGTTTTTT. This chain links TRBV5-1 with TRBJ1-4, with 8 bases aligning to TRBD1. CDR3 length: 15 residues. V dropped 2 bases and J dropped 8; count of bases not matched to a gene: 8. Germline-derived CDR1 and CDR2 are SGHRS and YFSETQ.